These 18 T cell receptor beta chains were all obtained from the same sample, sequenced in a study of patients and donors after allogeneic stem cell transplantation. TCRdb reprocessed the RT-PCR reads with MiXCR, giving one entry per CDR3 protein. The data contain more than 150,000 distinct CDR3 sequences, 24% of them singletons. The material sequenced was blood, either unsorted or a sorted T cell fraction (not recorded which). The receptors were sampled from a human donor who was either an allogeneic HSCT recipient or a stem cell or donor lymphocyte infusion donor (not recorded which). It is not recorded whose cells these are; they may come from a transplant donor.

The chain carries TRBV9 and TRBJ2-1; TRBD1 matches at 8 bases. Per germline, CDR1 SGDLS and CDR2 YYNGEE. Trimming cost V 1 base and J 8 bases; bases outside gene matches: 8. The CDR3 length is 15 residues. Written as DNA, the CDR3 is TGTGCCAGCAGCGTAAGTGCCAGGGGGCTGGATGAGCAGTTCTTC. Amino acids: CASSVSARGLDEQFF.

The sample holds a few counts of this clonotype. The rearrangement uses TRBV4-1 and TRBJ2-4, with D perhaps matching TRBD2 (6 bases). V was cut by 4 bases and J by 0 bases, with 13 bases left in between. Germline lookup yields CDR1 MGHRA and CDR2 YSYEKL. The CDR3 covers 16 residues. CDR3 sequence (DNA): TGCGCCAGCAGCCCATGGGGCGGGGTAGCCAAAAACATTCAGTACTTC. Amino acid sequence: CASSPWGGVAKNIQYF.

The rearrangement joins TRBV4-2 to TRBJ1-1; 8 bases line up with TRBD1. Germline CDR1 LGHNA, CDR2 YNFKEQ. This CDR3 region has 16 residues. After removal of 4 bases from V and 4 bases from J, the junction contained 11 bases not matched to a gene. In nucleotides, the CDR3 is TGTGCCAGCAGCCTTAACAGGGGGGGGAGAAGCACTGAAGCTTTCTTT. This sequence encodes CASSLNRGGRSTEAFF.

In nucleotides, the CDR3 is TGTGCCACGACCGGGGGGGATAGTATGGAGCCCCAGCATTTT. Amino acid sequence: CATTGGDSMEPQHF. V and J are TRBV28 and TRBJ1-5; possibly TRBD1 for D (5 bases). V was clipped by 10 bases and J by 8 bases, with 21 bases between them. Germline CDR1 is MDHEN and CDR2 is SYDVKM. The CDR3 spans 14 residues.

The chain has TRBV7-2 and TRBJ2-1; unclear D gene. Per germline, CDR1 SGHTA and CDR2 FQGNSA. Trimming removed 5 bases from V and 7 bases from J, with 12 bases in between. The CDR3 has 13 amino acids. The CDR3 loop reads CASSLREGNEQFF. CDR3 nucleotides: TGTGCCAGCAGCCTACGAGAAGGTAATGAGCAGTTCTTC.

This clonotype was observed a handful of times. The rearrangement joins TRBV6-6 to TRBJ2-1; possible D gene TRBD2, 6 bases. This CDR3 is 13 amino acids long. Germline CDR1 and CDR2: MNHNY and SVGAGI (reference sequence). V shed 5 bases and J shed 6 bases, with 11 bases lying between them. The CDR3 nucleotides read TGTGCCAGCAGTGGAATGGGAGGCAATGAGCAGTTCTTC. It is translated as CASSGMGGNEQFF.

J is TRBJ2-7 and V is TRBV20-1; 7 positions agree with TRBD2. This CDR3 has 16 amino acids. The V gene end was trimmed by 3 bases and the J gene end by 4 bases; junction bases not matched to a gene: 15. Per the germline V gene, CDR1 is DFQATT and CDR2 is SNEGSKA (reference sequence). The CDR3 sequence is CSARESGNLNYYEQYF. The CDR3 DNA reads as TGCAGTGCTAGGGAAAGCGGGAATTTAAACTATTACGAGCAGTACTTC.

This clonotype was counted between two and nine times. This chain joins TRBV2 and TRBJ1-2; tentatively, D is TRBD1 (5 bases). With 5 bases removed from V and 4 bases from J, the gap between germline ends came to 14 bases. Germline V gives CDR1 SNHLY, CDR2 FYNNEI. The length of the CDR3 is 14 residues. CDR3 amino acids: CASSYVGQTYGYTF. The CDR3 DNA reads TGTGCCAGCAGTTACGTGGGGCAAACCTATGGCTACACCTTC.

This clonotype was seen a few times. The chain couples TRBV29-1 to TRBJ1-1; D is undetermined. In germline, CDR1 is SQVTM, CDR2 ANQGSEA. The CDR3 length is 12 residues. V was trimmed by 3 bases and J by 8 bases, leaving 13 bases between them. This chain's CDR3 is CSVDLAETEAFF. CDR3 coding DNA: TGCAGCGTTGATTTGGCAGAGACGGAAGCTTTCTTT.

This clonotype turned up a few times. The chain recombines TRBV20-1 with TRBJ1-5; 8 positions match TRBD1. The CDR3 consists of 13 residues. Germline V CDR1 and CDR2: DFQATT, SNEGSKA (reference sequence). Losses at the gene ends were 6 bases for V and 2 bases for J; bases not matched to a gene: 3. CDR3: CSALTGGNQPQHF. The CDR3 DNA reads TGCAGTGCCCTGACAGGGGGCAATCAGCCCCAGCATTTT.

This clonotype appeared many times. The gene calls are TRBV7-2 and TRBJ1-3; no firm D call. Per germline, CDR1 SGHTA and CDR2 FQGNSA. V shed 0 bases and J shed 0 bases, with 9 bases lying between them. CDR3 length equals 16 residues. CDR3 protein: CASSLALHLSGNTIYF. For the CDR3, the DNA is TGTGCCAGCAGCTTAGCGCTTCACCTCTCTGGAAACACCATATATTTT.

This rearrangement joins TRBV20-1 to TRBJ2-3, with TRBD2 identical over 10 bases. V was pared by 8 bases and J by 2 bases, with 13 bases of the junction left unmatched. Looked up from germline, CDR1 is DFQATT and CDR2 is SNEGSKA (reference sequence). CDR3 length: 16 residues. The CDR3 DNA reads TGCAGTCTTCCAGGGGTAGCGGGGGGACTCACAGATACGCAGTATTTT. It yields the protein CSLPGVAGGLTDTQYF.

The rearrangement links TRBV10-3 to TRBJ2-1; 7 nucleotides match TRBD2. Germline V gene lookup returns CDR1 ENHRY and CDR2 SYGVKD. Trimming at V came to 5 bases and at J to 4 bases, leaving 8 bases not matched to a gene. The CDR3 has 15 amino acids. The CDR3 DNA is TGTGCCATCAGTCCCAGCGGGGAGTCTTACAATGAGCAGTTCTTC. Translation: CAISPSGESYNEQFF.

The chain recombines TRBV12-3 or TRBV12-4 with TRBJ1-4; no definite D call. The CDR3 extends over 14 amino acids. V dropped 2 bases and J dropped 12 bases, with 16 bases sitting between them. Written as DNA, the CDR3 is TGTGCCAGCAGTTTAATGCAGGTCCGTCTACAACTGTTTTTT. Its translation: CASSLMQVRLQLFF.

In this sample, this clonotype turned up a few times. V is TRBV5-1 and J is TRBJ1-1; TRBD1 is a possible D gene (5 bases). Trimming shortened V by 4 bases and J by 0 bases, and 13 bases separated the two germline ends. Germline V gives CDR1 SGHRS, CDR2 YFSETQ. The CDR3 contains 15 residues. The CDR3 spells CASSHRRELNTEAFF. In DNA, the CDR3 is TGCGCCAGCAGCCACCGCAGGGAACTGAACACTGAAGCTTTCTTT.

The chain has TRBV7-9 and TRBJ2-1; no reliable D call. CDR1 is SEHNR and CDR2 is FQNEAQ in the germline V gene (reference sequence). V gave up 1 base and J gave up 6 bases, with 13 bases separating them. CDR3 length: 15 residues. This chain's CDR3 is CASSLVGLFPNEQFF. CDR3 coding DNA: TGTGCCAGCAGCTTAGTCGGGCTGTTCCCCAATGAGCAGTTCTTC.

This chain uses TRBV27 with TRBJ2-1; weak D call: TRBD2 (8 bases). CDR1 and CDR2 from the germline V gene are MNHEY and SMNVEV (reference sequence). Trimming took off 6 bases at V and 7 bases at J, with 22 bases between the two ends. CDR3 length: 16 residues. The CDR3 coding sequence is TGTGCCAGCAGCCCCAGCGGGGGACAGAGATGGAATGAGCAGTTCTTC. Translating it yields CASSPSGGQRWNEQFF.

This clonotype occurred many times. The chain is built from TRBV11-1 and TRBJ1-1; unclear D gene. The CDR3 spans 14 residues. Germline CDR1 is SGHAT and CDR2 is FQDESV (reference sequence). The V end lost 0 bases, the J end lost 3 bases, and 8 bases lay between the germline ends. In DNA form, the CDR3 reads TGTGCCAGCAGCTTAGCCGAGTTGGACACTGAAGCTTTCTTT. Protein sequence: CASSLAELDTEAFF.